This T cell receptor (beta chain) was captured in a study of blood T cell repertoires in COVID-19. Study background: PBMCs, B-cell-depleted T cells, or T cells provided the cDNA or gDNA that made up the material.

CDR3 size: 17 residues. The germline V gene has CDR1 SGDLS and CDR2 YYNGEE. V lost 0 bases to trimming and J lost 7 bases; unmatched junction nucleotides: 9. Authors' data handling: The assay estimated nucleated cells by amplifying reference gene primers. Method: immunoSEQ multiplex PCR; TCRdb's copy keeps in-frame clones and lacks some. The V and J calls and clone size were taken over from that table, and D and trimming were inferred from the DNA. The data contain 30,000 to 35,000 clones, about 80% of them singletons. This TCR came from a man over 45 with acute or convalescent COVID-19. The J gene is TRBJ1-6, the V gene TRBV9; 8 bases map to TRBD1. Sequencing was done on a sample of peripheral blood. The CDR3 here is CASSVGQGASINSPLHF. The CDR3 bases are TGTGCCAGCAGCGTAGGGCAGGGGGCGTCGATCAATTCACCCCTCCACTTT.